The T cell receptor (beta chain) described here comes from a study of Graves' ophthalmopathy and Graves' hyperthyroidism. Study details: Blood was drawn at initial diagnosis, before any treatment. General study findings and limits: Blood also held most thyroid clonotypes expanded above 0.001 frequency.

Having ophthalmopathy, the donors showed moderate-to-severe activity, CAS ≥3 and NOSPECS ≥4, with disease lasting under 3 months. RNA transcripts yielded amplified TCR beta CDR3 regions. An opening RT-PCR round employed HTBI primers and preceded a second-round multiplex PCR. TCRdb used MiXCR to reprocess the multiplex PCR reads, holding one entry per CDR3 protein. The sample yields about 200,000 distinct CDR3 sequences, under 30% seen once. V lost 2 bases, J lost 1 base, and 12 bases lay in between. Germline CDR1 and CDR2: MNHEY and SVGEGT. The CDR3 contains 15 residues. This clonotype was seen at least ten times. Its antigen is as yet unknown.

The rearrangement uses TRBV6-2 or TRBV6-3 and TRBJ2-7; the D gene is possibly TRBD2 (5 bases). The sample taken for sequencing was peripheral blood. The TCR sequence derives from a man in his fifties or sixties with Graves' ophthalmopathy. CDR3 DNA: TGTGCCAGCAGTTACGCGGGTCGGTTATCCTACGAGCAGTACTTC. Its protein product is CASSYAGRLSYEQYF.